This T cell receptor (beta chain) was sequenced in a study of cytomegalovirus exposure and HLA in healthy donors (dated by TCRdb to about 2017). General notes on the study: According to an earlier analysis of several hundred of the donors, 200 million or so T cells yielded roughly 110 million unique TCR beta sequences and 276 Gb of sequence data. On average, roughly 240,000 unique TCR beta nucleotide sequences were sequenced per donor among about 400 genotyped donors of the cohort, with 15% to 20% of those sequences being non-productive. The genetic ancestry cluster associated with self-reported Caucasian donors included 81% of the 398 genotyped donors. Because of strong linkage in the cohort, roughly five DR-DQ haplotypes were treated as single units for association and clustering. In the later analysis, no new phenotypic data were used to find candidate immune exposures; instead, reliance was placed on TCR beta sequences and their occurrence across donors. Using immunosequencing, the study profiled T cell repertoires from about 610 subjects and related those repertoires to cytomegalovirus serostatus. A later analysis re-analyzed previously published TCR beta repertoires from 650 to 800 donors and added high-resolution HLA genotyping to study TCR occurrence patterns. To predict cytomegalovirus infection status, the study brought together high-throughput TCR immunosequencing, statistical association of individual TCRs with disease status, and machine learning. Along with the approximately 650-subject first cohort, a separate validation cohort of some 130 different subjects was used. About 300 gigabases of sequencing data and around 87 million unique TCR sequences were included in an early release covering roughly 600 HLA-typed donors. Donor age, sex, ethnicity and CMV serostatus were collected together with the repertoire data. Every repertoire in the discovery cohort had been generated on one and the same sequencing platform. A later genetic analysis took genome-wide SNP genotypes for about three fifths of the 666 donors and used that subset as a discovery cohort. In an earlier analysis of around 540 of the donors, high-throughput TCR beta sequencing was used to judge whether each TCR beta V gene segment behaved as functional or pseudogenic. The number of typed donors differed by locus: 629-630 for A, B, C, DRB1 and DQB1; 500 to 550 for DQA1; 606 for DPA1; and 400 to 480 for DPB1. The study aimed to test whether cataloging public T cell receptors could reveal signatures of past pathogen exposure. HLA typing covered class I and class II loci at four-digit resolution.

The CDR1 and CDR2 encoded by the germline V gene are SNHLY and FYNNEI. Between the V and J ends, shortened by 7 bases and 4 bases respectively, the junction contains 17 bases. From the cysteine up to the phenylalanine, the CDR3 has a length of 15 residues. The entry retains the CDR3 DNA only, 45 bases that are in frame from base 1. Details on this clone: Its antigen is currently not known. One base away there is no much larger clone; base qualities are not given.

Findings and caveats that apply to the study as a whole: In both the original and validation cohorts, the classifier was reported to diagnose cytomegalovirus status with high specificity and sensitivity. Most TCR sequences were seen in very few donors, while some public TCRs were found in many individuals. V-gene and J-gene trimming of TCR beta chains was associated with a missense DCLRE1C variant in a later genetic analysis, and the association was replicated in an independent cohort. A later analysis found that HLA-associated TCR beta chains were more clonally expanded and had lower generation probabilities than equally common non-associated chains. A further reported finding was that TCR beta sequences accurately predicted the HLA-A and HLA-B alleles for most subjects in the first cohort. Linkage disequilibrium might explain the correlated functional status among segregating V segments, but an unknown experimental factor could not be ruled out. Specific HLA alleles were associated with 15,000 to 20,000 TCR beta sequences at a false discovery rate of 0.05 in a later analysis. In an earlier analysis of around 500 of the donors, most TCR beta V segments appeared in productive rearrangements about 87% or about 30% of the time, broadly matching IMGT annotations. In this cohort, only TCR beta chains were sequenced, and detectable features were limited by the absence of alpha or paired-chain data. Most CMV-associated TCR beta chains appeared to be HLA-restricted in a later analysis, and the HLA associations seemed to be driven largely by CMV exposure. Fewer than 20 rarely observed V segments, including chromosome 9 orphons, were excluded from the earlier analysis of several hundred of the donors because counts were too low. Immune exposure information for the cohort was limited to CMV serostatus. The study gave a list of about 170 TCR beta chains associated with cytomegalovirus. The presence/absence analyses assumed that sequencing depth was roughly uniform across donors, and that assumption may not be true. Some IMGT-functional V segments, including TRBV6-2 and TRBV6-3, could not be told apart with the 87-base-pair reads, so those segments were excluded. A later genetic analysis reported fewer N-insertions in productive TCRs among donors in an Asian-associated ancestry cluster than the roughly 620-donor mean. In a later analysis, TCR association rates were found to vary across HLA loci, with the most associated TCRs seen for DRB1 alleles and the fewest for HLA-C alleles. A few of the identified cytomegalovirus-associated TCR beta chains were confirmed in vitro to be specific for cytomegalovirus antigens. Because HLA typing was missing for some donors at each locus, association tests included only the typed subset. Assigning TCR associations to individual alleles was difficult when HLA alleles, especially DR and DQ, strongly co-occurred. A cluster of highly shared sequence variants was judged likely to be a technical artifact of the sequencing pipeline. The authors suggested that the approach could potentially be generalized to other disease states and immunological phenotypes. A later analysis reported that several top co-occurrence clusters appeared linked to parvovirus B19, influenza, CMV and Epstein-Barr virus.

In total, roughly 670 healthy bone marrow donors made up the cohort. Cohort members were all nominally healthy when sampled, although unrecorded immune exposures were likely present. The donor was CMV seronegative and was included in the group of hundreds of seronegative cohort members. A peripheral blood sample was provided by each donor, and peripheral blood mononuclear cells were used for TCR beta sequencing. The Qiagen DNeasy Blood Extraction Kit was used to extract genomic DNA from the blood cell samples. To prepare the library, the immunoSEQ multiplex PCR assay was applied. For the multiplex PCR, a mixture combining 60 forward primers for TCR Vbeta segments and 13 reverse primers for TCR Jbeta segments was used. The CDR3 region of rearranged TCR beta genes was amplified from genomic DNA with a multiplex PCR assay. The amplified TCR beta libraries were sequenced on the Illumina HiSeq System as 87-base-pair reads. For the original study's pipeline: In a later analysis, approximately 74 million unique TCR beta chains were counted across the approximately 620 repertoires, and roughly 11 million of these chains were shared by at least two donors. A nearest-neighbor algorithm error-corrected the raw reads and collapsed the reads into unique sequences, merging closely related sequences to remove PCR and sequencing errors. Alignment of CDR3 sequences to IMGT reference sequences was used to assign V, D and J gene segments. For a sequence to be retained, a match of at least six nucleotides to both a V gene segment and a J gene segment was required. Rearrangements were called productive when the CDR3 lacked stop codons and stayed in frame with V and J; all others were non-productive. Following IMGT convention, CDR3 was defined as the stretch from the second conserved V-encoded cysteine to the conserved J-encoded phenylalanine. The earlier analysis of about 620 of the donors excluded sequences that lacked an unambiguous match to a single V gene segment. In an earlier analysis of 587 of the donors, V segments were called functional above 56.7% productive rearrangements and were called segregating when the between-donor standard deviation exceeded 5%. To diagnose cytomegalovirus status from the catalog of TCR beta chain sequences, a statistical classification framework was built. V and J gene assignment, in a later analysis, came from comparing TCR nucleotide sequences with IMGT/GENE-DB human TR gene sequences. In a later analysis, CDR3 sequences and most-parsimonious VDJ recombination scenarios were assigned using the TCRdist pipeline. In a later analysis, every TCR beta chain was defined by the combination of its CDR3 amino acid sequence and its V-gene family, and reads without a unique V-gene family were dropped. As a way to deal with suspected cross-contamination and a sequencing artifact, a later analysis dropped over 550 nucleotide sequences that were highly shared and had low generation probability. A later analysis calculated a clonal expansion index for each public chain from normalized within-repertoire ranks of inferred template counts. A later analysis computed generation probabilities with a VDJ recombination model fitted to out-of-frame rearrangements, and checked the results against IGoR. Hypergeometric tests were used in a later analysis to score TCR-TCR, TCR-HLA and TCR-CMV co-occurrence, with a repertoire-size bias correction applied to the TCR pairs. False discovery rates were estimated in a later analysis by permuting HLA or CMV assignments 20 times. A later analysis grouped co-occurring TCRs with DBSCAN, adding TCRdist sequence similarity when clustering within HLA-allele-positive subsets. Repertoires with fewer than 30,000 or more than 120,000 public chains were left out of co-occurrence clustering, as were a handful of repertoires with anomalous nucleotide sharing. Imported from immuneACCESS, the table was reduced by TCRdb to in-frame sequences with V and J called. These copies leave out some clones; in studies compared against another copy, an unresolved V gene accounts for under half, and the cause of the remainder is not known. D and trimming were read from the DNA, whereas the V and J calls and clone size are those reported in that table. The sample records 100,000 to 150,000 clones, roughly 14% of which are singletons. Under 2.5% of the sample goes to the ten largest clones.

The chain couples TRBV2 to TRBJ1-5; matching of 6 bases hints at TRBD1 as the D gene. The clonotype comes from a woman between 18 and 30 years old in good health and CMV-seronegative. The specimen was PBMCs. The CDR3 region reads CASNPDGGTNQPQHF. Read as DNA, the sequence is TGTGCCAGCAATCCCGACGGGGGGACAAATCAGCCCCAGCATTTT.